This TCR beta chain derives from a study of T cells in tumors after PD-1 blockade. Study-wide background: Mean per blood sample: 113,528 templates (roughly 22,000-257,772), about 37,000 unique clonotypes.

Study findings and constraints: Blood contained 40% to 50% of the tumor's TCR clonotypes.

Concerning this clone itself: As yet, its antigen is unknown.

This table comes from immunoSEQ multiplex PCR, and its TCRdb copy is limited to in-frame clones, with some not included. Of roughly 47,000 clones in the sample, just under 80% were seen once. Sequenced material: PBMCs, taken before anti-PD-1 treatment. The TCR was taken from a human donor with basal cell carcinoma.

The CDR3 sequence: CASSLSNNLLNYGYTF. CDR3 DNA: TGCGCCAGCAGCTTGTCAAATAATCTCCTCAACTATGGCTACACCTTC. The chain combines TRBV5-1 with TRBJ1-2; D gene unclear. The CDR3 is 16 amino acids. V lost 1 base to trimming and J lost 2 bases, with 15 bases between them. The germline gives CDR1 SGHRS, CDR2 YFSETQ. Full variable domain (missing parts from reference TRBV5-1 and TRBJ1-2): KAGVTQTPRYLIKTRGQQVTLSCSPISGHRSVSWYQQTPGQGLQFLFEYFSETQRNKGNFPGRFSGRQFSNSRSEMNVSTLELGDSALYLCASSLSNNLLNYGYTFGSGTRLTVV.